This T cell receptor beta chain was profiled in a study of blood T cell repertoires in COVID-19. About the research overall: Acute-phase and convalescent COVID-19 samples originated in the United States, Italy and Spain. T cells, B-cell-depleted T cells, or PBMCs supplied cDNA or gDNA.

How the authors handled the data: Quantification of nucleated cells was approximated via reference gene primer amplification. Libraries were prepared by immunoSEQ multiplex PCR; TCRdb keeps only in-frame clonotypes and omits some of them. V, J and clone size are those of that table, while D and trimming were read from the DNA. This table holds about 190,000 clones, 83% found once. This clone was seen a handful of times. This TCR was sampled from a woman between 35 and 50 years old with acute or convalescent COVID-19. Sample: peripheral blood.

CDR3: CASSDGRGESDTQYF. CDR3 DNA: TGTGCCAGCAGTGACGGCAGGGGGGAGTCAGATACGCAGTATTTT. This chain connects TRBV6-4 to TRBJ2-3; tentatively, D is TRBD1 (7 bases). This CDR3 region has 15 residues. V lost 2 bases to trimming and J lost 4 bases, with 13 bases between them. Germline V lookup: CDR1 MRHNA, CDR2 SNTAGT.